This T cell receptor beta chain was sequenced in a study of cytomegalovirus exposure and HLA in healthy donors (dated by TCRdb to about 2017). Background on the whole study: In an earlier analysis of 450 to 750 of the donors, 250 to 350 Gb of sequence data and 100 million or so unique TCR beta sequences from 180 million or so T cells were reported. An early release that covered fewer than 800 HLA-typed donors contained around 330 gigabases of sequencing data and about 84 million unique TCR sequences. Among the roughly 400 genotyped donors, approximately 77% belonged to the genetic ancestry cluster associated with self-reported Caucasian donors. The study was designed to test whether signatures of past pathogen exposure could be identified by cataloging public T cell receptors. The T cell repertoires of several hundred subjects were profiled by immunosequencing and related to cytomegalovirus serostatus. In addition to the first cohort of approximately 650 subjects, a separate validation cohort of approximately 130 different subjects was used. To predict cytomegalovirus infection status, the study brought together high-throughput TCR immunosequencing, statistical association of individual TCRs with disease status, and machine learning. A later analysis re-analyzed previously published TCR beta repertoires from about 600 donors and added high-resolution HLA genotyping to study TCR occurrence patterns. In the later analysis, no new phenotypic data were used to find candidate immune exposures; instead, reliance was placed on TCR beta sequences and their occurrence across donors. An earlier analysis of approximately 580 of the donors used high-throughput TCR beta sequencing to judge whether each TCR beta V gene segment behaved as functional or pseudogenic. Alongside the repertoire data, information on donor age, sex, ethnicity and CMV serostatus was compiled. Genome-wide SNP genotypes for about 65% of the 666 donors were used in a later genetic analysis, which treated that subset as a discovery cohort. All discovery cohort repertoires had been generated on a single sequencing platform. Class I and class II HLA loci were covered by the typing at four-digit resolution. Typing coverage differed by locus: A, B, C, DRB1 and DQB1 were typed in roughly 629-630 donors, DQA1 in 500 to 550, DPA1 in around 580, and DPB1 in about 450. Five DR-DQ haplotypes were handled as single units for association and clustering because linkage in the cohort was strong. Across around 400 genotyped donors of the cohort, an average of roughly 250,000 unique TCR beta nucleotide sequences per donor were sequenced, and roughly a sixth of those sequences were non-productive. Study-level results and caveats: Only TCR beta chains were sequenced in this cohort, and the absence of alpha or paired-chain data limited detectable features. Linkage disequilibrium might explain the correlated functional status among segregating V segments, but an unknown experimental factor could not be excluded. HLA typing was unavailable for some donors at each locus, so association tests used only the typed subset. While some public TCRs were present in many individuals, most TCR sequences turned up only very rarely across donors. Strong co-occurrence of HLA alleles, especially DR and DQ, made assigning TCR associations to individual alleles difficult. Some IMGT-functional V segments, including TRBV6-2 and TRBV6-3, could not be told apart with the 87-base-pair reads, so those segments were excluded. The study listed 150 to 200 TCR beta chains as associated with cytomegalovirus. A later genetic analysis reported fewer N-insertions in productive TCRs among donors in an Asian-associated ancestry cluster than the roughly 700-donor mean. A cluster of highly shared sequence variants was judged likely to represent a technical artifact of the sequencing pipeline. A later analysis found that most CMV-associated TCR beta chains appeared HLA-restricted, with HLA associations seemingly driven largely by CMV exposure. About 17 rarely observed V segments, including chromosome 9 orphons, were excluded from the earlier analysis of about 610 of the donors because counts were too low. Compared with equally common non-associated chains, HLA-associated TCR beta chains in a later analysis were more clonally expanded and had lower generation probabilities. In an earlier analysis of approximately 590 of the donors, most TCR beta V segments appeared in productive rearrangements about 87% or about 30% of the time, broadly matching IMGT annotations. CMV serostatus was the only immune exposure information available for the cohort. A later genetic analysis associated a missense DCLRE1C variant with V-gene and J-gene trimming of TCR beta chains, and an independent cohort replicated the association. Several of the top co-occurrence clusters appeared to be linked to parvovirus B19, influenza, CMV and Epstein-Barr virus, according to a later analysis. A further reported finding was that TCR beta sequences accurately predicted the HLA-A and HLA-B alleles for most subjects in the first cohort. A later analysis associated around 16,000 TCR beta sequences with specific HLA alleles at a false discovery rate of 0.05. In both the original and validation cohorts, the classifier was reported to diagnose cytomegalovirus status with high specificity and sensitivity. A later analysis found that TCR association rates varied across HLA loci, with DRB1 alleles showing the most associated TCRs and HLA-C alleles the fewest. The authors suggested that the approach could potentially be extended to other disease states and immunological phenotypes. In vitro tests confirmed that three of the cytomegalovirus-associated TCR beta chains recognize cytomegalovirus antigens. The presence/absence analyses assumed that sequencing depth was roughly uniform across donors, and that assumption may not be true.

The V and J ends are trimmed by 3 bases and 2 bases, leaving 13 bases between them. Its CDR3 holds 15 amino acids, cysteine through phenylalanine. Of the read, only the CDR3 DNA is kept; its 45 bases are in frame from base 1. CDR1 and CDR2, per the germline V gene, are MGHDK and SYGVNS. The cohort comprised around 690 healthy bone marrow donors. At the time of sampling, every cohort member was nominally healthy, though immune exposures that went unrecorded were likely present. The donor was CMV seropositive and was included in the group of 290 or so seropositive cohort members. A peripheral blood sample was provided by each donor, and peripheral blood mononuclear cells were used for TCR beta sequencing. Genomic DNA was extracted from the blood cell samples with the Qiagen DNeasy Blood Extraction Kit. About this clone itself: The antigen it recognizes is unknown. No clone much larger than this one lies a single base away; base qualities are absent.

The library was obtained by the immunoSEQ multiplex PCR assay. For the multiplex PCR, a mixture combining 60 forward primers for TCR Vbeta segments and 13 reverse primers for TCR Jbeta segments was used. A multiplex PCR assay on genomic DNA amplified the CDR3 region of rearranged TCR beta genes. On the Illumina HiSeq System, the amplified TCR beta libraries were sequenced as 87-base-pair reads. The source study handled its data this way. A later analysis tallied 80 million to 95 million unique TCR beta chains across the 666 repertoires, and approximately 11 million of those chains were shared by two or more donors. Raw reads were error-corrected and collapsed into unique sequences by a nearest-neighbor algorithm in which closely related sequences were merged to remove PCR and sequencing errors. V, D and J gene segments were assigned by aligning CDR3 sequences to IMGT reference sequences. For a sequence to be retained, a match of at least six nucleotides to both a V gene segment and a J gene segment was required. A rearrangement was called productive if the CDR3 had no stop codons and remained in frame with V and J, and every other rearrangement was called non-productive. CDR3 was defined according to IMGT convention as the region running from the second conserved V-encoded cysteine to the conserved J-encoded phenylalanine. The earlier analysis of a few hundred of the donors excluded any sequence lacking an unambiguous match to a single V gene segment. An earlier analysis of over 450 of the donors classified V segments as functional when productive rearrangements were above 56.7% and as segregating when the standard deviation between donors was above 5%. A statistical classification framework was built to diagnose cytomegalovirus status from the catalog of TCR beta chain sequences. V and J gene assignment, in a later analysis, came from comparing TCR nucleotide sequences with IMGT/GENE-DB human TR gene sequences. A later analysis assigned CDR3 sequences and most-parsimonious VDJ recombination scenarios with the TCRdist pipeline. A later analysis defined each TCR beta chain by its CDR3 amino acid sequence plus V-gene family, and excluded reads lacking a unique V-gene family. To address suspected cross-contamination and a sequencing artifact, a later analysis removed under 600 highly shared, low-generation-probability nucleotide sequences. In a later analysis, a clonal expansion index for each public chain was calculated from normalized within-repertoire ranks of inferred template counts. Generation probabilities in a later analysis came from a VDJ recombination model fitted to out-of-frame rearrangements, and those results were checked against IGoR. In a later analysis, hypergeometric tests were used to score TCR-TCR, TCR-HLA and TCR-CMV co-occurrence, with a repertoire-size bias correction applied to TCR pairs. In a later analysis, false discovery rates were estimated by permuting HLA or CMV assignments 20 times. A later analysis grouped co-occurring TCRs with DBSCAN, adding TCRdist sequence similarity when clustering within HLA-allele-positive subsets. Repertoires with fewer than 30,000 or more than 120,000 public chains, plus five repertoires with anomalous nucleotide sharing, were excluded from co-occurrence clustering. TCRdb's version of the immuneACCESS table is confined to in-frame rearrangements and falls short of the full clone set. An unresolved V gene accounts for under half of the shortfall where checked; the remainder is of unknown origin. Clonal size and the V and J genes are those of that table, whereas D and trimming came from the DNA. In all, the sample holds 100,000 or so clones, and 76% of those were seen once. The top ten hold 12% of the sample.

The source of this sequence is a woman in her thirties or forties in good health and CMV-seropositive. The sample comprised PBMCs. The V and J genes are TRBV25-1 and TRBJ2-5, with TRBD1 as a weak D call on 6 bases. The nucleotide sequence is given as TGTGCCAGCAGTGATTGGAACAGGGAACAAGAGACCCAGTACTTC. Its coded protein is CASSDWNREQETQYF.